What follows are 9 T cell receptor beta chains derived from one specimen sequenced in a study of multiple sclerosis patients with progressive multifocal leukoencephalopathy. Sequencing used immunoSEQ multiplex PCR; TCRdb keeps in-frame clones, though not all of them. The sample lists about 30,000 clones, 80% to 95% occurring once. Time point of the sample: before natalizumab initiation. The sample was PBMCs. The receptors shown here come from a man under 40 with multiple sclerosis.

V and J are TRBV29-1 and TRBJ2-7, with 7 bases lining up with TRBD2. The CDR3 runs to 16 residues. J gave up 0 bases and V 7 bases, and 15 bases lay outside the gene matches. Germline CDR1 and CDR2: SQVTM and ANQGSEA. CDR3 DNA: TGCAGCGCCGGACTCCGACTAGCTCAAAGCTCCTACGAGCAGTACTTC. This gives the protein CSAGLRLAQSSYEQYF.

The chain is built from TRBV15 and TRBJ1-5; tentative D call: TRBD1 (6 bases). CDR1 and CDR2 from the germline V gene are LNHNV and YYDKDF (reference sequence). V lost 1 base and J lost 7, with 14 bases in between. The CDR3 loop spans 15 amino acids. The CDR3 loop is CATSRGRGGGQPQHF. CDR3 bases: TGTGCCACCAGCAGAGGCCGGGGAGGGGGGCAGCCCCAGCATTTT. The variable domain in full, with the rest retrieved from reference TRBV15 and TRBJ1-5, is DAMVIQNPRYQVTQFGKPVTLSCSQTLNHNVMYWYQQKSSQAPKLLFHYYDKDFNNEADTPDNFQSRRPNTSFCFLDIRSPGLGDTAMYLCATSRGRGGGQPQHFGDGTRLSIL.

J is TRBJ2-1 and V is TRBV5-6; the match to TRBD2 covers 13 bases. Germline V gene sequence: CDR1 SGHDT, CDR2 YYEEEE. V gave up 3 bases and J gave up 7 bases; unmatched junction bases: 7. The CDR3 spans 16 residues. CDR3 protein: CASSSGTSGIGNEQFF. The CDR3, as DNA: TGTGCCAGCAGCTCCGGGACTAGCGGGATAGGGAATGAGCAGTTCTTC.

The genes are TRBV9 and TRBJ1-1, with 8 bases that match TRBD1. The J segment lost 0 bases and the V segment lost 4 bases, leaving 5 bases of the junction unmatched. Germline V lookup: CDR1 SGDLS, CDR2 YYNGEE. This CDR3 is 15 amino acids long. The CDR3 bases are TGTGCCAGCAGCTCCAACAGGGGGATGAACACTGAAGCTTTCTTT. Translating it yields CASSSNRGMNTEAFF.

The J gene is TRBJ2-3, the V gene TRBV6-6; the D is unclear. From germline, CDR1 is MNHNY and CDR2 SVGAGI (reference sequence). V lost 5 bases, J lost 4 bases, and 7 bases lay in between. The CDR3 loop spans 12 amino acids. The CDR3 spells CASSLTADTQYF. CDR3 in DNA: TGTGCCAGCAGTCTGACTGCAGATACGCAGTATTTT.

The CDR3 loop reads CAIRKGQANTEAFF. The CDR3 DNA follows: TGTGCCATCAGGAAAGGACAGGCGAACACTGAAGCTTTCTTT. The chain links TRBV10-3 to TRBJ1-1; 7 nucleotides agree with TRBD1. Germline V gene data show CDR1 as ENHRY and CDR2 as SYGVKD. The CDR3 consists of 14 residues. V was pared by 6 bases and J by 1 base, with 5 bases of the junction left unmatched.

V gene TRBV11-1 combines with J gene TRBJ2-1; D is possibly TRBD1 (7 bases). Germline V gene lookup returns CDR1 SGHAT and CDR2 FQDESV (reference sequence). Trimming removed 2 bases at V and 9 bases at J, with 14 bases between. CDR3 length: 14 residues. The CDR3: CASSLIPGGSEQFF. CDR3 DNA sequence: TGTGCCAGCAGCTTAATCCCAGGGGGGAGTGAGCAGTTCTTC.

The chain employs TRBV7-2 and TRBJ2-5; TRBD1 is a possible D gene (6 bases). CDR1 is SGHTA and CDR2 is FQGNSA in the germline V gene. V lost 3 bases to trimming and J lost 4 bases, with 12 bases between them. CDR3 length: 14 amino acids. CDR3 region: CASSFSRGGETQYF. The CDR3 DNA reads as TGTGCCAGCAGCTTTTCCAGGGGTGGAGAGACCCAGTACTTC.

The genes are TRBV11-1 and TRBJ2-5, with D perhaps TRBD1 or TRBD2 (5 bases each). CDR3 length: 17 residues. V shed 2 bases and J shed 1 base, with 17 bases lying between them. Germline values: CDR1 SGHAT, CDR2 FQDESV (reference sequence). The CDR3 region is CASSLTRDGERQETQYF. The CDR3 region has the DNA TGTGCCAGCAGCTTAACTCGGGACGGGGAACGCCAAGAGACCCAGTACTTC.